The 24 T cell receptor beta chains below come from one sample, sequenced in a study of neurological immune-mediated disorders. TCRdb re-called the 5' RACE reads with MiXCR, one entry per CDR3 protein. Of over 45,000 distinct CDR3 sequences in the sample, roughly 23% were seen once. Sequencing was carried out using PBMCs. These receptors originate from a woman in her 70s in good health.

This clonotype showed up many times. This chain connects TRBV5-5 to TRBJ2-5, with D unclear. The CDR3 runs 12 residues. V dropped 3 bases and J dropped 5 bases, with 8 bases sitting between them. Germline loops: CDR1 SGHKS, CDR2 YYEKEE (reference sequence). The CDR3 region is CASSWVRETQYF. Here the CDR3 DNA reads TGTGCCAGCAGCTGGGTACGGGAGACCCAGTACTTC.

This chain links TRBV5-5 with TRBJ2-2; no reliable D call. The CDR3 contains 15 residues. Trimming pared 4 bases from V and 5 bases from J, leaving 15 bases between. The V gene's germline CDR1 is SGHKS and CDR2 YYEKEE (reference sequence). The CDR3 DNA sequence: TGTGCCAGCAGCAGACTTGGCGTAGTGACCGGGGAGCTGTTTTTT. It encodes CASSRLGVVTGELFF.

This clonotype was detected many times. V and J are TRBV5-1 and TRBJ1-1; perhaps TRBD1 as D (5 bases). The CDR3 consists of 17 residues. V lost 4 bases to trimming and J lost 2 bases, with 21 bases between them. The germline V gene encodes CDR1 SGHRS and CDR2 YFSETQ. CDR3 nucleotides: TGCGCCAGCAGCCCCTCGACCACCGGGACGGTCAACACTGAAGCTTTCTTT. As protein: CASSPSTTGTVNTEAFF.

This clonotype has at least ten counts. The J gene is TRBJ2-2, the V gene TRBV5-1; D remains ambiguous. Trimming stripped 0 bases from V and 5 bases from J, with 11 bases between. This CDR3 is 15 amino acids long. Germline assignment: CDR1 SGHRS and CDR2 YFSETQ. Written as DNA, the CDR3 is TGCGCCAGCAGCTTGGACAATCTCCTAACCGGGGAGCTGTTTTTT. This translates into CASSLDNLLTGELFF.

This clonotype was seen repeatedly, ten times or more. The V gene is TRBV5-1, the J gene TRBJ2-7; 9 positions agree with TRBD2. The V gene's germline CDR1 is SGHRS and CDR2 YFSETQ. V shed 0 bases and J 3 bases; nucleotides not matched to a gene: 4. The CDR3 covers 15 residues. The CDR3 reads CASSLGPSGNYEQYF. The CDR3 coding sequence is TGCGCCAGCAGCTTGGGCCCTAGCGGGAACTACGAGCAGTACTTC.

In this sample, this clonotype turned up many times. This chain joins TRBV7-2 and TRBJ2-3; TRBD2 matches at 8 bases. Losses at the gene ends were 5 bases for V and 2 bases for J; bases not matched to a gene: 9. Germline values: CDR1 SGHTA, CDR2 FQGNSA. This CDR3 is 16 amino acids long. DNA for the CDR3: TGTGCCAGCAGCCGGACTACTAGCGGAAACACAGATACGCAGTATTTT. Protein: CASSRTTSGNTDTQYF.

The chain employs TRBV3-1 and TRBJ1-2; no definite D call. Trimming took off 3 bases at V and 8 bases at J, with 10 bases between the two ends. The CDR3 consists of 12 residues. CDR1 and CDR2 from the germline V gene are LGHDT and YNNKEL (reference sequence). This CDR3 is CASSHWPSGYTF. CDR3 sequence (DNA): TGTGCCAGCAGCCATTGGCCCTCGGGCTACACCTTC.

The chain employs TRBV20-1 and TRBJ2-3; the D gene is possibly TRBD1 (6 bases). The CDR3 loop spans 13 amino acids. Trimming left V 5 bases short and J 1 base short, with 10 bases between. CDR1 is DFQATT, CDR2 SNEGSKA, per germline (reference sequence). The CDR3 reads CSAPRQGTDTQYF. The DNA of the CDR3 is TGCAGTGCTCCAAGACAGGGCACAGATACGCAGTATTTT.

This clonotype was seen repeatedly, ten times or more. The chain is built from TRBV29-1 and TRBJ2-3; 7 nucleotides line up with TRBD2. V was clipped by 4 bases and J by 2 bases; unmatched bases: 9. There are 15 residues in the CDR3. Germline V gives CDR1 SQVTM, CDR2 ANQGSEA. DNA of the CDR3: TGCAGCGTTGCGGGGGACGGACTAGACACAGATACGCAGTATTTT. It specifies CSVAGDGLDTDTQYF.

The chain links TRBV7-2 to TRBJ2-7, with 9 nucleotides matching TRBD1. Germline V gene lookup returns CDR1 SGHTA and CDR2 FQGNSA. The CDR3 is made up of 16 amino acids. The V gene end was trimmed by 2 bases and the J gene end by 2 bases; junction bases not matched to a gene: 7. As DNA, the CDR3 is TGTGCCAGCAGCTTAAAGGGGACAGGGAGCCCCTACGAGCAGTACTTC. As protein: CASSLKGTGSPYEQYF.

This clonotype was recorded at least ten times. V usage is TRBV20-1 and J usage is TRBJ2-7, with D maybe TRBD2 (7 bases). CDR1 is DFQATT, CDR2 SNEGSKA, per germline (reference sequence). Trimming took 6 bases from V and 5 from J, leaving 17 bases between them. The CDR3 extends over 13 amino acids. In DNA, the CDR3 is TGCAGTGCCTCAGGGGAGGGGGTAAACGAGCAGTACTTC. It encodes CSASGEGVNEQYF.

As to this clonotype: This may stem from a read error, because a much larger clone lies one nucleotide away. The CDR3 ends on some other residue instead of the conserved phenylalanine or tryptophan, so this is likely a read error. This chain uses TRBV11-2 with TRBJ2-3, with a tentative D call TRBD1 (6 bases). Looked up from germline, CDR1 is SGHAT and CDR2 is FQNNGV. This CDR3 is built from 13 residues. V was trimmed by 6 bases and J by 5 bases, leaving 12 bases between them. The CDR3 sequence: CASSFPGQDTQYL. The CDR3 nucleotides read TGTGCCAGCAGTTTTCCGGGACAAGATACGCAGTATTTA.

The rearrangement uses TRBV12-2 and TRBJ2-7; the table's D call, TRBD2, was not checked against the DNA. TRBV12-2 is flagged as a pseudogene. The CDR3 has 16 residues. The CDR3 DNA reads as TGTGCAAGTCGCATCAGGGGAGGGTGGGAGGTAGGCGAGCAGTACTTC. Translation: CASRIRGGWEVGEQYF.

This clonotype was seen many times. The chain uses TRBV7-2 and TRBJ2-2, with D perhaps matching TRBD1 or TRBD2 (7 bases each). V was shortened by 5 bases and J by 7 bases, with 17 bases between the two germline ends. Germline values: CDR1 SGHTA, CDR2 FQGNSA. CDR3 length equals 15 residues. CDR3: CASSPQGGLGGELFF. CDR3 in DNA: TGTGCCAGCAGCCCCCAGGGGGGGCTGGGCGGGGAGCTGTTTTTT. Supplemented by reference TRBV7-2 and TRBJ2-2, the full variable domain reads GAGVSQSPSNKVTEKGKDVELRCDPISGHTALYWYRQSLGQGLEFLIYFQGNSAPDKSGLPSDRFSAERTGGSVSTLTIQRTQQEDSAVYLCASSPQGGLGGELFFGEGSRLTVL.

The sample holds a few counts of this clonotype. The chain recombines TRBV20-1 with TRBJ1-5, with no clear D. V dropped 3 bases and J dropped 7 bases, with 10 bases sitting between them. The CDR3 extends over 12 amino acids. The V gene's germline CDR1 is DFQATT and CDR2 SNEGSKA (reference sequence). This chain's CDR3 is CSASGPEQPQHF. In nucleotides, the CDR3 is TGCAGTGCTAGTGGGCCAGAACAGCCCCAGCATTTT.

This clonotype was seen many times. This chain connects TRBV7-2 to TRBJ2-1; 8 bases align to TRBD2. V was clipped by 3 bases and J by 3 bases; unmatched bases: 4. Germline values: CDR1 SGHTA, CDR2 FQGNSA. This CDR3 has 15 amino acids. Written as DNA, the CDR3 is TGTGCCAGCAGCTTGGGGCTAGCGGGCTACAATGAGCAGTTCTTC. Its translation: CASSLGLAGYNEQFF.

In its sample, this clonotype was seen many times. The chain joins TRBV6-2 or TRBV6-3 to TRBJ2-7, with TRBD2 matching 12 bases. V was clipped by 0 bases and J by 2 bases; unmatched bases: 2. The CDR3 has 16 amino acids. Germline values: CDR1 MNHEY, CDR2 SVGEGT. In nucleotides, the CDR3 is TGTGCCAGCAGTTACTCGACTAGCGGGAGCGCCTACGAGCAGTACTTC. Translation gives CASSYSTSGSAYEQYF.

By share, this clonotype ranks as medium-sized. This chain links TRBV20-1 with TRBJ2-3, with no clear D. Germline assignment: CDR1 DFQATT and CDR2 SNEGSKA (reference sequence). The CDR3 length is 13 residues. V lost 3 bases and J 6 bases, leaving 13 bases between the germline ends. CDR3 region: CSASGFGRDTQYF. CDR3 in DNA: TGCAGTGCTAGTGGTTTCGGACGGGATACGCAGTATTTT.

Ten or more counts support this clonotype. The genes are TRBV5-1 and TRBJ2-7, with D possibly matching TRBD1 (6 bases). Trimming pared 4 bases from V and 0 bases from J, leaving 8 bases between. CDR1 is SGHRS, CDR2 YFSETQ, per germline. This CDR3 comprises 13 residues. The CDR3 is CASSGDTSYEQYF. CDR3 in DNA: TGCGCCAGCAGCGGGGACACCTCCTACGAGCAGTACTTC.

This chain links TRBV5-1 with TRBJ2-7; 9 bases are shared with TRBD1. Germline CDR1 reads SGHRS; CDR2 reads YFSETQ. Trimming removed 2 bases from V and 5 bases from J; junction bases left unmatched: 2. This CDR3 region has 13 residues. CDR3 in DNA: TGCGCCAGCAGCTTTACAGGGGGCGACGAGCAGTACTTC. Translation: CASSFTGGDEQYF.

This clonotype was observed at least ten times. The chain is built from TRBV4-2 and TRBJ2-2; TRBD1 might be the D (5 bases). The germline gives CDR1 LGHNA, CDR2 YNFKEQ. V was shortened by 0 bases and J by 1 base, with 6 bases between the two germline ends. The CDR3 consists of 15 residues. In nucleotides, the CDR3 is TGTGCCAGCAGCCAAGACACAGGGAACACCGGGGAGCTGTTTTTT. It yields the protein CASSQDTGNTGELFF.

This clonotype was picked up many times. The rearrangement links TRBV28 to TRBJ2-1; D is perhaps TRBD1 or TRBD2 (5 bases each). This CDR3 is built from 15 residues. Trimming took off 8 bases at V and 0 bases at J, with 14 bases between the two ends. CDR1 and CDR2 from the germline V gene are MDHEN and SYDVKM. The CDR3 bases are TGTGCCAGCGGACACTATGGGGGCTCCTACAATGAGCAGTTCTTC. This encodes CASGHYGGSYNEQFF. Drawing the rest from reference TRBV28 and TRBJ2-1, the complete variable domain is DVKVTQSSRYLVKRTGEKVFLECVQDMDHENMFWYRQDPGLGLRLIYFSYDVKMKEKGDIPEGYSVSREKKERFSLILESASTNQTSMYLCASGHYGGSYNEQFFGPGTRLTVL.

This clonotype was counted many times. V gene TRBV6-1 combines with J gene TRBJ2-1, with a weak D call TRBD2 (6 bases). V was clipped by 7 bases and J by 5 bases, with 9 bases between them. CDR1 and CDR2 (germline): MNHNS, SASEGT. This CDR3 has 12 residues. CDR3 sequence reads: CASIRTNNEQFF. In DNA form, the CDR3 reads TGTGCCAGCATTAGGACTAACAATGAGCAGTTCTTC.

The CDR3 spells CASSPRGLPSYGYTF. CDR3 coding DNA: TGTGCCAGCTCACCACGGGGTCTGCCGTCCTATGGCTACACCTTC. This rearrangement joins TRBV18 to TRBJ1-2, with D hard to call. There are 15 residues in the CDR3. V was pared by 1 base and J by 4 bases, with 13 bases between. Per the germline V gene, CDR1 is KGHSH and CDR2 is LQKENI.